This is a list of T cell receptor beta chains from one sample in a study of T cells after yellow fever vaccination. Using its own MiXCR run on the 5' RACE reads, TCRdb lists one record per CDR3 protein. The table has approximately 330,000 distinct CDR3 sequences, under 15% seen once; the top ten hold about 3%. Sequencing was performed on CD4+ T cells sorted from PBMCs, taken 15 days after the yellow fever booster vaccination. These receptors were taken from a man aged 18 to 29 who received the YFV17D yellow fever vaccine. CDR3s include the opening cysteine and the closing phenylalanine or tryptophan. D genes are given only for firm matches. Clone sizes are given selectively: once, few, many, or a class where the clone is expanded.

TRBJ2-2,-,few,TRBV6-2/TRBV6-3,CASSSRTAPFGELFF,TGTGCCAGCAGTTCCCGGACAGCGCCCTTTGGGGAGCTGTTTTTT
TRBJ2-7,TRBD1,many,TRBV20-1,CSGQGSSYEQYF,TGCAGTGGACAGGGCAGCTCCTACGAGCAGTACTTC
TRBJ1-6,-,-,TRBV6-6,CATRRVGGSYNSPLHF,TGTGCCACCCGTCGAGTGGGGGGCTCCTATAATTCACCCCTCCACTTT
TRBJ1-6,-,few,TRBV20-1,CSARDGTSSYNSPLHF,TGCAGTGCTAGAGATGGAACTAGCTCCTATAATTCACCCCTCCACTTT
TRBJ1-5,TRBD1,-,TRBV4-1,CASSKQGVEPQHF,TGCGCCAGCAGCAAACAGGGGGTTGAGCCCCAGCATTTT
TRBJ2-1,TRBD2,-,TRBV12-3/TRBV12-4,CASSLESSGGASKFF,TGTGCCAGCAGTTTAGAGTCTAGCGGGGGGGCATCAAAGTTCTTC
TRBJ1-1,-,-,TRBV4-3,CASSQGVGDWTEAFF,TGCGCCAGCAGCCAAGGCGTGGGGGATTGGACTGAAGCTTTCTTT
TRBJ1-1,-,many,TRBV5-1,CASSLEAGNTEAFF,TGCGCCAGCAGCTTGGAGGCGGGAAACACTGAAGCTTTCTTT
TRBJ1-2,TRBD1,few,TRBV20-1,CSAPLDRGIGYTF,TGCAGTGCACCCCTGGACAGGGGGATTGGCTACACCTTC
TRBJ2-1,-,many,TRBV4-3,CASSRMPRRDDPYNEQFF,TGCGCCAGCAGCCGCATGCCGAGGCGGGATGATCCCTACAATGAGCAGTTCTTC
TRBJ2-3,-,-,TRBV9,CASSVGGDTDTQYF,TGTGCCAGCAGCGTAGGGGGGGACACAGATACGCAGTATTTT
TRBJ2-3,-,many,TRBV27,CASSLIARFPDTQYF,TGTGCCAGCAGTTTAATAGCCAGGTTCCCAGATACGCAGTATTTT
TRBJ1-1,TRBD1,many,TRBV7-9,CASSLGTGAEAFF,TGTGCCAGCAGCTTAGGGACAGGGGCCGAAGCTTTCTTT
TRBJ1-1,TRBD1,few,TRBV6-6,CASSYDMTGMNTEAFF,TGTGCCAGCAGTTACGACATGACAGGGATGAACACTGAAGCTTTCTTT
TRBJ2-7,-,-,TRBV7-2,CASSFGRGFYEQYF,TGTGCCAGCAGCTTTGGCAGGGGTTTCTACGAGCAGTACTTC
TRBJ1-2,TRBD1,many,TRBV5-5,CASTQQGAANYGYTF,TGTGCCAGCACCCAACAGGGGGCAGCTAACTATGGCTACACCTTC
TRBJ2-3,-,-,TRBV5-1,CASSYGPGTSTDTQYF,TGCGCCAGCAGCTATGGTCCAGGGACTAGCACAGATACGCAGTATTTT
TRBJ1-1,-,many,TRBV18,CASSPQVNTEAFF,TGTGCCAGCTCACCGCAGGTGAACACTGAAGCTTTCTTT
TRBJ2-5,TRBD2,-,TRBV27,CASSPRVAGMIETQYF,TGTGCCAGCAGTCCACGGGTAGCGGGGATGATAGAGACCCAGTACTTC
TRBJ2-2,TRBD2,-,TRBV5-4,CASSLPVAGGPTGELFF,TGTGCCAGCAGCCTCCCGGTGGCGGGGGGGCCCACCGGGGAGCTGTTTTTT
TRBJ2-3,-,few,TRBV5-1,CASSFGFGGPTDTQYF,TGCGCCAGCAGCTTCGGGTTTGGGGGCCCTACAGATACGCAGTATTTT
TRBJ2-1,-,-,TRBV11-1,CASSFEVGREQFF,TGTGCCAGCAGCTTCGAGGTCGGACGGGAGCAGTTCTTC
TRBJ1-5,-,-,TRBV9,CASSVGWGQPQHF,TGTGCCAGCAGCGTCGGTTGGGGCCAGCCCCAGCATTTT
TRBJ1-1,-,many,TRBV7-3,CASGPGNTEAFF,TGTGCCAGCGGGCCCGGGAACACTGAAGCTTTCTTT
TRBJ2-3,-,-,TRBV7-9,CASSRLANTQYF,TGTGCCAGCAGCCGATTAGCTAATACGCAGTATTTT
TRBJ2-5,-,few,TRBV7-2,CASSSRVAEETQYF,TGTGCCAGCAGCTCCCGGGTAGCGGAAGAGACCCAGTACTTC
TRBJ2-2,-,-,TRBV7-8,CASSSPGRKTGELFF,TGTGCCAGCAGCTCACCGGGTCGGAAGACCGGGGAGCTGTTTTTT
TRBJ2-5,TRBD2,-,TRBV29-1,CSVPGLAGGGETQYF,TGCAGCGTCCCCGGGCTAGCGGGGGGAGGAGAGACCCAGTACTTC
TRBJ2-7,TRBD1,few,TRBV20-1,CSARGGQGVSYEQYF,TGCAGTGCCCGAGGTGGACAGGGCGTATCCTACGAGCAGTACTTC
TRBJ2-5,TRBD1,few,TRBV15,CATSPGQSADLSRETQYF,TGTGCCACCAGCCCGGGACAGTCGGCGGACCTCTCCCGAGAGACCCAGTACTTC
TRBJ1-5,-,few,TRBV12-3/TRBV12-4,CASSRRRASNQPQHF,TGTGCCAGCAGTCGCCGCAGGGCTAGCAATCAGCCCCAGCATTTT
TRBJ2-7,-,few,TRBV18,CASSRWGQTYEQYF,TGTGCCAGCTCACGGTGGGGGCAAACCTACGAGCAGTACTTC
TRBJ2-3,TRBD2,few,TRBV5-4,CASSPGGGFMDTQYF,TGTGCCAGCAGCCCGGGCGGGGGTTTCATGGATACGCAGTATTTT
TRBJ1-2,-,-,TRBV9,CASSARWLGGLGPPSTF,TGTGCCAGCAGCGCCAGGTGGTTAGGCGGTCTCGGACCCCCGAGCACCTTC
TRBJ2-7,-,many,TRBV5-6,CASSSYYEQYF,TGTGCCAGCAGCTCCTACTACGAGCAGTACTTC
TRBJ1-4,-,many,TRBV20-1,CSARGSRANEKLFF,TGCAGTGCTAGAGGCTCGCGAGCTAATGAAAAACTGTTTTTT
TRBJ2-7,-,few,TRBV5-1,CASSLARLNYEQYF,TGCGCCAGCAGCTTGGCCAGGCTCAACTACGAGCAGTACTTC
TRBJ1-1,-,-,TRBV29-1,CSVVRVGGNGEAFF,TGCAGCGTTGTAAGGGTGGGAGGCAATGGGGAAGCTTTCTTT
TRBJ2-5,TRBD2,-,TRBV20-1,CSALFYSGGSGAQYF,TGCAGTGCTCTCTTTTACTCGGGGGGGAGCGGGGCCCAGTACTTC
TRBJ2-7,-,-,TRBV21-1,CASSTRLAGAHEQYF,TGTGCCAGCAGCACCCGACTAGCGGGGGCCCACGAGCAGTACTTC
TRBJ1-2,-,once,TRBV19,CASSLSGQSQSGYTF,TGTGCCAGTAGCCTTTCCGGACAGTCACAGTCTGGCTACACCTTC
TRBJ2-3,-,few,TRBV5-1,CASRPGTTDTQYF,TGCGCCAGCAGACCGGGGACCACAGATACGCAGTATTTT
TRBJ2-7,-,-,TRBV5-1,CASSLTETGSSEQYF,TGCGCCAGCAGCTTGACCGAGACAGGTTCTAGCGAGCAGTACTTC
TRBJ2-7,-,-,TRBV5-1,CASSPIGHRGDEQYF,TGCGCCAGCAGCCCGATCGGCCACCGGGGAGACGAGCAGTACTTC
TRBJ2-7,-,-,TRBV7-2,CASSLWQNYEQYF,TGTGCCAGCAGCTTATGGCAGAACTACGAGCAGTACTTC
TRBJ1-2,-,few,TRBV12-3/TRBV12-4,CASSLGSGGYTF,TGTGCCAGCAGCCTGGGCAGTGGGGGCTACACCTTC
TRBJ1-1,-,-,TRBV4-2,CASSQVTAKNTEAFF,TGTGCCAGCAGCCAAGTGACGGCAAAGAACACTGAAGCTTTCTTT
TRBJ1-1,-,-,TRBV20-1,CSARVDGAFF,TGCAGTGCTCGGGTGGACGGGGCTTTCTTT
TRBJ1-2,TRBD1,-,TRBV5-1,CASSDGQGSNYGYTF,TGCGCCAGCAGCGACGGACAGGGGAGCAACTATGGCTACACCTTC
TRBJ1-5,TRBD1,-,TRBV3-1,CASSTGGYSNQPQHF,TGTGCCAGCAGCACAGGGGGTTATAGCAATCAGCCCCAGCATTTT
TRBJ1-2,-,-,TRBV19,CASSGPTLRNYGYTF,TGTGCCAGCAGCGGGCCTACCCTACGGAACTATGGCTACACCTTC
TRBJ2-2,-,-,TRBV9,CASSSRTGNTGELFF,TGTGCCAGCAGCTCTCGGACTGGAAACACCGGGGAGCTGTTTTTT
TRBJ1-1,-,few,TRBV10-1,CASSGQFNTEAFF,TGCGCCAGCTCCGGACAGTTCAACACTGAAGCTTTCTTT
TRBJ2-5,-,few,TRBV27,CASSQTGRETQYF,TGTGCCAGCAGTCAAACAGGGAGGGAGACCCAGTACTTC
TRBJ1-3,-,-,TRBV6-2/TRBV6-3,CASKRSTGNTIYF,TGTGCCAGCAAGCGTTCGACTGGAAACACCATATATTTT
TRBJ2-3,TRBD2,few,TRBV7-9,CASSFRSGGTDTQYF,TGTGCCAGCAGCTTCCGTAGCGGGGGCACAGATACGCAGTATTTT
TRBJ1-6,-,few,TRBV7-9,CASSLSEDSPLHF,TGTGCCAGCAGCTTATCTGAGGATTCACCCCTCCACTTT
TRBJ2-1,-,-,TRBV12-3/TRBV12-4,CASSFAGHPSDEQFF,TGTGCCAGCAGTTTCGCGGGACACCCCTCGGATGAGCAGTTCTTC
TRBJ2-2,-,-,TRBV7-9,CASSLWSSNTGELFF,TGTGCCAGCAGCTTATGGAGTTCGAACACCGGGGAGCTGTTTTTT
TRBJ2-3,TRBD2,many,TRBV3-1,CASSHGGGADTQYF,TGTGCCAGCAGCCACGGCGGGGGGGCAGATACGCAGTATTTT